This record concerns one T cell receptor (beta chain) sequence. J was trimmed by 5 bases and V by 2 bases; bases with no gene match: 4. This CDR3 is built from 14 residues. In germline, CDR1 is ENHRY, CDR2 SYGVKD. The data stem from a study of T cell changes during pregnancy in multiple sclerosis. Only in-frame clones appear in the TCRdb table, and some are missing; sequencing was by immunoSEQ multiplex PCR. The data contain 65,000 to 90,000 clones, 90% to 95% of them singletons. The rearrangement uses TRBV10-3 and TRBJ1-2; 8 nucleotides match TRBD1. The receptor was derived from a female donor with multiple sclerosis, enrolled in a pregnancy study. The specimen comprised peripheral blood, sampled in the first trimester of pregnancy. The CDR3 reads CAISEGQGIYGYTF. The CDR3 bases are TGTGCCATCAGTGAGGGACAGGGTATATATGGCTACACCTTC.